This T cell receptor (beta chain) was sequenced during a study of blood T cell repertoires in COVID-19 (TCRdb year 2020). For context, the study as a whole: Samples covering the acute and convalescent phases of COVID-19 were provided by collaborators in the United States, Italy and Spain. The sample metadata nearly always contained a de-identified subject ID, COVID-19 status, age in years and sex. Subjects who had been exposed to COVID-19, were actively infected with it, or had recovered from it provided the deeply sampled blood TCRbeta repertoires that made up the dataset. Samples were obtained from the ongoing ImmuneRACE study (first 160 participants) and from 1,254 subjects provided by 6 global collaborators. The repertoires were released in a freely available public database meant as a resource for research on the immune response to SARS-CoV-2. The prospective study material was composed of cDNA or gDNA derived from T cells, B-cell-depleted T cells, or PBMCs. Where available, HLA class I and class II types were obtained from metadata supplied by the sample provider rather than from assay-based typing.

Notes on this clone: No antigen is known for it. The input lacks base qualities; no much larger clone sits a single base away.

Overall study outcomes, separate from this receptor: The amount of clinical and demographic metadata varied by source and participant and was provided uncurated.

TCRbeta CDR3 regions were amplified from genomic DNA by means of the immunoSEQ Assay, a bias-controlled multiplex PCR. The paper's processing steps were these. Nucleated cell counts per sample were estimated from amplification of reference gene primers within the assay. To quantify the absolute abundance of each unique TCRbeta CDR3 rearrangement, sequence reads were collapsed and filtered. For each sample, productive Simpson clonality was calculated as the square root of Simpson's diversity index over productive rearrangements. The immuneACCESS repertoire file appears here via TCRdb, limited to in-frame rearrangements. These files lack a portion of the clones; in checked studies, under half of the deficit traces to unresolved V genes, and the cause of the others is not known. V and J calls and clone size are copied from that table; D and trimming were computed from the DNA. This sample lists under 200,000 clones; approximately 86% were detected once. 7% to 8% of the sample rests with the top ten.

The collaborating institutions used their own protocols to collect whole blood in K2EDTA tubes. Collaborator samples were shipped for TCRbeta analysis as frozen whole blood, isolated PBMCs, or DNA extracted from either sample type. The sample taken for sequencing was peripheral blood. This clonotype was sampled from an elderly woman in a cohort sampled during active or convalescent COVID-19.

The sequenced DNA is TGCGCCAGCAGATCCGGGACAGGGAATCAGCCCCAGCATTTT. The translation is CASRSGTGNQPQHF. This chain is built from TRBV5-1 and TRBJ1-5, with 9 middle bases fitting TRBD1. V trim: 5 bases; J trim: 4 bases; unmatched bases: 4. Inclusive of the bounding cysteine and phenylalanine, the CDR3 is 14 residues long. The read is trimmed to its CDR3 DNA, 42 bases read in frame from base 1. Sequences SGHRS (CDR1) and YFSETQ (CDR2) are obtained from the germline V gene.